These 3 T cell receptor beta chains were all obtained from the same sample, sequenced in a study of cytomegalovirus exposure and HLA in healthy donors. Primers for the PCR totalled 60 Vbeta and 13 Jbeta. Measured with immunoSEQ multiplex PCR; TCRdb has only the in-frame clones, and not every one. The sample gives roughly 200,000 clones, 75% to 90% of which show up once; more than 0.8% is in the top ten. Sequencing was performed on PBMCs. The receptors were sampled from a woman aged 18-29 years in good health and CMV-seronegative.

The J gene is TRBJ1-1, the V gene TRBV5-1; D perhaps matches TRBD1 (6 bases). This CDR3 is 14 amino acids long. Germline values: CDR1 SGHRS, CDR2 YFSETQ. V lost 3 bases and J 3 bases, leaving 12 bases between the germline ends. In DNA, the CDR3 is TGCGCCAGCAGCTGGACAGAGGGCGACACTGAAGCTTTCTTT. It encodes CASSWTEGDTEAFF.

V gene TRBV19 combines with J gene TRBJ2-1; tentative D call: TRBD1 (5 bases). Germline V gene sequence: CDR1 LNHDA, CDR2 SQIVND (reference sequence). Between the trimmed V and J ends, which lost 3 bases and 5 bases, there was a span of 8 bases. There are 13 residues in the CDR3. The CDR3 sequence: CASSIDRHNEQFF. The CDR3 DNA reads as TGTGCCAGTAGTATCGACAGACACAATGAGCAGTTCTTC.

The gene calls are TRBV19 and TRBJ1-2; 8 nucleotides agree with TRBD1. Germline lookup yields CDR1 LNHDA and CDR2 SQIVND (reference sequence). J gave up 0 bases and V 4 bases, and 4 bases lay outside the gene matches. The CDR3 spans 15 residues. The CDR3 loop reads CASSKGTGANYGYTF. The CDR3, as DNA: TGTGCCAGTAGTAAGGGGACAGGAGCTAACTATGGCTACACCTTC.